Listed here are 7 T cell receptor beta chains from one sample, sequenced in a study of blood T cell repertoires in COVID-19. The protocol was immunoSEQ multiplex PCR, while the TCRdb copy is restricted to in-frame clones and leaves out a portion. Here the sample spans more than 90,000 clones, roughly 87% being singletons. The material sequenced was peripheral blood. The receptor source for this set is a human donor in a cohort sampled during active COVID-19.

J is TRBJ2-3 and V is TRBV19; TRBD2 is a possible D gene (7 bases). The V end was cut by 6 bases, the J end by 0 bases, with 13 bases between. This CDR3 is 15 amino acids long. Germline V lookup: CDR1 LNHDA, CDR2 SQIVND (reference sequence). The CDR3 bases are TGTGCCAGTAGGACCGGCGGGGGCAGCACAGATACGCAGTATTTT. Translation gives CASRTGGGSTDTQYF.

This chain joins TRBV7-9 and TRBJ1-1; the match to TRBD1 covers 9 bases. The length of the CDR3 is 12 residues. Germline V lookup: CDR1 SEHNR, CDR2 FQNEAQ (reference sequence). Trimming removed 8 bases from V and 7 bases from J; junction bases left unmatched: 5. DNA of the CDR3: TGTGCCAGCCGGACAGGGGCCGTTGAAGCTTTCTTT. Translated: CASRTGAVEAFF.

The chain has TRBV19 and TRBJ1-6; no firm D call. The CDR3 has 15 amino acids. From germline, CDR1 is LNHDA and CDR2 SQIVND (reference sequence). Trimming shortened V by 5 bases and J by 6 bases, and 14 bases separated the two germline ends. This chain's CDR3 is CASSAPGVSNSPLHF. The CDR3 DNA reads as TGTGCCAGTAGTGCCCCGGGAGTTTCTAATTCACCCCTCCACTTT.

The J gene is TRBJ1-5, the V gene TRBV5-3; weak D call: TRBD1 (5 bases). TRBV5-3 is given ORF status, its function remaining uncertain. The germline V and J ends were trimmed by 3 bases and 0 bases, with 19 bases remaining between them. This CDR3 contains 18 residues. The CDR3 nucleotides are TGTGCCAGAAGCTGCCACAGCGGGGGATACTATAGCAATCAGCCCCAGCATTTT. The encoded protein is CARSCHSGGYYSNQPQHF.

This rearrangement joins TRBV29-1 to TRBJ2-3; D remains unclear. This CDR3 has 14 amino acids. Germline V lookup: CDR1 SQVTM, CDR2 ANQGSEA. V was pared by 6 bases and J by 1 base, with 14 bases between. CDR3 DNA: TGCAGCGTCCATTTATTGGCCCGCACAGATACGCAGTATTTT. Protein: CSVHLLARTDTQYF.

J is TRBJ1-5 and V is TRBV28, with 9 positions matching TRBD1. V lost 7 bases, J lost 5 bases, and 3 bases stayed unmatched. CDR1 and CDR2 from the germline V gene are MDHEN and SYDVKM. The CDR3 loop spans 13 amino acids. CDR3 nucleotide sequence: TGTGCCAGCAAGGACAGGGGTGATCAGCCCCAGCATTTT. This translates into CASKDRGDQPQHF.

This chain connects TRBV19 to TRBJ2-7, with 10 bases that match TRBD2. This CDR3 region has 16 residues. The V gene's germline CDR1 is LNHDA and CDR2 SQIVND (reference sequence). V lost 6 bases to trimming and J lost 2 bases; unmatched junction nucleotides: 10. The CDR3 protein is CASRSVAGGPAYEQYF. CDR3 sequence (DNA): TGTGCCAGTAGGTCGGTAGCGGGAGGCCCAGCCTACGAGCAGTACTTC.